Listed here is a single T cell receptor (beta chain). This receptor's antigen is unknown. No base quality information exists; no much larger clone differs at one position. This entry is derived from a study of Graves' ophthalmopathy and Graves' hyperthyroidism (dated by TCRdb to 2017 to 2018). About the investigation overall: Stable hyperthyroidism was defined as no progression to ophthalmopathy within 18 months of follow-up. The study used TCR beta repertoire signatures to distinguish Graves' ophthalmopathy from Graves' hyperthyroidism and to predict progression to ophthalmopathy. In total, approximately 140 blood samples were TCR-sequenced: around 42 ophthalmopathy, 80 or so hyperthyroidism and approximately 17 hyperthyroidism-to-ophthalmopathy patients. To explore V-J signatures that distinguish ophthalmopathy from hyperthyroidism, a discovery set of under 110 patients was enrolled, made up of over 40 with ophthalmopathy and 57 with stable hyperthyroidism. The independent validation cohort included 18 to 20 hyperthyroidism patients plus 17 patients who later progressed from hyperthyroidism to ophthalmopathy. In over five hyperthyroidism patients, the T-cell repertoires found in thyroid tissue were compared with those found in blood. Once sampling was done, hyperthyroidism patients were given methimazole at a starting dose of 30 mg daily, while ophthalmopathy patients were given high-dose intravenous methylprednisolone. The full study reports these points: In cross-validation, the 13-signature model distinguished ophthalmopathy from stable hyperthyroidism with 87.88% sensitivity and 81% to 82% specificity, while in the test set the corresponding values were about 79% and 69%. In validation, the model predicted ophthalmopathy progression with more than 55% sensitivity and roughly 72% specificity; around twelve predicted patients were CT-confirmed with GO in a median of around 6 months. Most expanded thyroid clonotypes with a frequency above 0.001 also appeared in blood, which suggests that blood repertoires may reflect the immune response in the thyroid. Sample size was not predetermined statistically, and investigators were not blinded to group allocation.

The hyperthyroidism patients were 18 to 65 years old and newly diagnosed, with a disease duration of less than 2 months. Patients with other autoimmune diseases, uncontrolled infections, pregnancy or lactation were excluded from the study. Clinical symptoms, serum thyroxine, TRAb, thyroid ultrasound and orbital computed tomography formed the basis of the diagnosis. Total RNA was extracted with Trizol reagent and quality-checked on an Agilent 2100 Bioanalyzer. The CDR3 goes from the cysteine to the phenylalanine over 12 residues. Just CDR3 DNA is preserved here, 36 bases in frame from base 1. CDR1 and CDR2, looked up from the germline V gene, are SQVTM and ANQGSEA. The germline ends are 9 bases apart after V is trimmed by 7 bases and J by 0 bases. For repertoire sequencing, the TCR beta CDR3 regions were amplified from RNA transcripts. The first round of RT-PCR was done with HTBI primers and the Qiagen OneStep RT-PCR kit, and was followed by a second round of multiplex PCR, then size selection and purification. Libraries were sequenced paired-end with 100 bp reads on an Illumina HiSeq2000. Turning to the authors' computational methods: SOAPnuke was used for read processing, and reads with adapters, uncalled bases, a mean Phred below 15, or no exact constant-primer or identifier match were discarded. High-quality paired reads were merged with COPE v1.2.5. Each unique nucleotide sequence was defined as a clonotype, and clonotypes were aligned to IMGT TRB V, D and J references with MiTCR v1.1. Only V-J combinations with frequency above 0.0001 were analysed, covering 98% to 99.2% of repertoires. A TCR clonal expansion and chaos score per V-J combination was defined as the ratio of F50 clonal expansion to chaos observed in the TCRdist matrix. Welch's t-statistics and random forest were used to reduce features to 13 V-J combinations, which were fed into a naive Bayes classifier. Thyroid-blood repertoire similarity was quantified with the Morisita-Horn index. Using fastp trimming at Q25 and MiXCR clonotype assembly, TCRdb reanalyzed the public sequencing data and kept in-frame beta chains. Rows are unified per CDR3 protein, each entry keeping the most common DNA and genes. V and J calls and clone size were set by TCRdb, not the authors. Within this sample are about 550,000 distinct CDR3 sequences, with approximately 37% of them counted one time only. Together, the top ten hold 3.5% to 4.5% of the sample.

The chain is encoded by TRBV29-1 joined to TRBJ1-1; possibly the D gene is TRBD1, per 6 matching bases. The TCR was taken from an adult man with Graves' hyperthyroidism. The sequencing input was peripheral blood or thyroid tissue (not recorded which). The CDR3 here reads CSDGTLNTEAFF. The nucleotide sequence is given as TGCAGCGACGGGACACTGAACACTGAAGCTTTCTTT.